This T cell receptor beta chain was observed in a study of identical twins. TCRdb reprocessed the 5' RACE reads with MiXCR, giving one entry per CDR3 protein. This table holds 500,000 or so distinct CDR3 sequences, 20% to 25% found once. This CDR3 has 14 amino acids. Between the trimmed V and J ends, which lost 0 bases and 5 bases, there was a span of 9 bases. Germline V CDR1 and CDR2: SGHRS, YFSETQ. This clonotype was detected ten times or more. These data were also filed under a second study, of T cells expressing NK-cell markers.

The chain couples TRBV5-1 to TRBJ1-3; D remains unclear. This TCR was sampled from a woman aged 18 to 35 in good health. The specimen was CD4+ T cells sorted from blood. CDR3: CASSLESGRNTIYF. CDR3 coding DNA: TGCGCCAGCAGCTTGGAATCTGGGCGAAACACCATATATTTT.